The rows below give T cell receptor beta chains drawn from one sample of a study of patients and donors after allogeneic stem cell transplantation. TCRdb called the RT-PCR reads again in MiXCR, with one record for every CDR3 protein. The table shows a few hundred thousand distinct CDR3 sequences, with around two fifths occurring only once. The sample taken for sequencing was blood, either unsorted or a sorted T cell fraction (not recorded which). These receptors all stem from a human donor who was either an allogeneic HSCT recipient or a stem cell or donor lymphocyte infusion donor (not recorded which). It is not recorded whose cells these are; they may come from a transplant donor. The CDR3 runs from the conserved cysteine through the conserved F or W. Fields, in order: V gene, J gene, clone size, D gene, CDR3 length, CDR3 protein, CDR3 DNA. The D gene is left open where the match is weak. Part of the rows lack a size; the others show once, few, many or a class for expanded clones.

V gene: TRBV12-3/TRBV12-4
J gene: TRBJ1-2
clone size: .
D gene: .
CDR3 length: 15
CDR3 protein: CASSLKGKGNYGYTF
CDR3 DNA: TGTGCCAGCAGTTTGAAAGGGAAGGGAAACTATGGCTACACCTTC

V gene: TRBV20-1
J gene: TRBJ1-6
clone size: few
D gene: TRBD1
CDR3 length: 16
CDR3 protein: CSAKGQAFAYNSPLHF
CDR3 DNA: TGCAGTGCTAAAGGACAGGCTTTTGCCTATAATTCACCCCTCCACTTT

V gene: TRBV2
J gene: TRBJ1-5
clone size: .
D gene: .
CDR3 length: 15
CDR3 protein: CASGFSPGRDQPQHF
CDR3 DNA: TGTGCCAGCGGATTCAGTCCGGGACGAGATCAGCCCCAGCATTTT

V gene: TRBV12-3/TRBV12-4
J gene: TRBJ1-5
clone size: few
D gene: .
CDR3 length: 16
CDR3 protein: CASSRPGRYSNQPQHF
CDR3 DNA: TGTGCCAGCAGCCGTCCCGGCAGGTATAGCAATCAGCCCCAGCATTTT

V gene: TRBV5-1
J gene: TRBJ2-7
clone size: few
D gene: .
CDR3 length: 13
CDR3 protein: CASSLGDFYEQYF
CDR3 DNA: TGCGCCAGCAGCTTGGGGGATTTCTACGAGCAGTACTTC

V gene: TRBV11-2
J gene: TRBJ2-3
clone size: .
D gene: .
CDR3 length: 14
CDR3 protein: CASSGGASTDTQYF
CDR3 DNA: TGTGCCAGCAGCGGGGGAGCTAGCACAGATACGCAGTATTTT

V gene: TRBV3-1
J gene: TRBJ2-7
clone size: once
D gene: TRBD1
CDR3 length: 15
CDR3 protein: CASSQRDRVSYEQYF
CDR3 DNA: TGTGCCAGCAGCCAACGGGACAGGGTCTCCTACGAGCAGTACTTC

V gene: TRBV2
J gene: TRBJ1-1
clone size: .
D gene: TRBD1
CDR3 length: 15
CDR3 protein: CASSYFGTENTEAFF
CDR3 DNA: TGTGCCAGCAGTTATTTCGGGACAGAGAACACTGAAGCTTTCTTT

V gene: TRBV12-3/TRBV12-4
J gene: TRBJ1-2
clone size: few
D gene: .
CDR3 length: 14
CDR3 protein: CASSPGKGNYGYTF
CDR3 DNA: TGTGCCAGCAGCCCGGGAAAGGGTAACTATGGCTACACCTTC

V gene: TRBV20-1
J gene: TRBJ2-7
clone size: .
D gene: .
CDR3 length: 12
CDR3 protein: CSATPALYEQYF
CDR3 DNA: TGCAGTGCTACTCCAGCCCTCTACGAGCAGTACTTC

V gene: TRBV2
J gene: TRBJ1-2
clone size: .
D gene: .
CDR3 length: 13
CDR3 protein: CASIEGVNYGYTF
CDR3 DNA: TGTGCCAGCATTGAGGGGGTTAACTATGGCTACACCTTC

V gene: TRBV4-2
J gene: TRBJ1-1
clone size: .
D gene: TRBD1
CDR3 length: 13
CDR3 protein: CASSQDPQGGAFF
CDR3 DNA: TGTGCCAGCAGCCAAGATCCCCAGGGGGGAGCTTTCTTT

V gene: TRBV20-1
J gene: TRBJ2-3
clone size: .
D gene: TRBD2
CDR3 length: 11
CDR3 protein: CSQGLAGTQYF
CDR3 DNA: TGCAGTCAAGGACTAGCTGGTACGCAGTATTTT

V gene: TRBV10-3
J gene: TRBJ1-1
clone size: .
D gene: .
CDR3 length: 16
CDR3 protein: CAISEVWGRRNTEAFF
CDR3 DNA: TGTGCCATCAGTGAGGTCTGGGGCAGGAGGAACACTGAAGCTTTCTTT

V gene: TRBV10-3
J gene: TRBJ2-3
clone size: few
D gene: .
CDR3 length: 12
CDR3 protein: CAISESRDTQYF
CDR3 DNA: TGTGCCATCAGTGAGTCGCGCGATACGCAGTATTTT

V gene: TRBV9
J gene: TRBJ1-5
clone size: few
D gene: .
CDR3 length: 15
CDR3 protein: CASSVAPDSNQPQHF
CDR3 DNA: TGTGCCAGCAGCGTGGCGCCCGATAGCAATCAGCCCCAGCATTTT

V gene: TRBV12-3/TRBV12-4
J gene: TRBJ1-5
clone size: few
D gene: .
CDR3 length: 18
CDR3 protein: CASRISTSTSFSNQPQHF
CDR3 DNA: TGTGCCAGCAGGATTTCAACCTCGACGAGCTTTAGCAATCAGCCCCAGCATTTT

V gene: TRBV9
J gene: TRBJ1-5
clone size: .
D gene: .
CDR3 length: 15
CDR3 protein: CASSPGVLGNQPQHF
CDR3 DNA: TGTGCCAGCAGCCCAGGGGTGTTAGGCAATCAGCCCCAGCATTTT

V gene: TRBV5-1
J gene: TRBJ2-5
clone size: .
D gene: .
CDR3 length: 15
CDR3 protein: CASSLALSAWGTQYF
CDR3 DNA: TGCGCCAGCAGCTTGGCCTTGTCAGCCTGGGGGACCCAGTACTTC

V gene: TRBV6-6
J gene: TRBJ1-3
clone size: .
D gene: .
CDR3 length: 15
CDR3 protein: CASSYFGRTGNTIYF
CDR3 DNA: TGTGCCAGCAGTTACTTCGGACGGACTGGAAACACCATATATTTT

V gene: TRBV18
J gene: TRBJ2-7
clone size: few
D gene: .
CDR3 length: 17
CDR3 protein: CASSPLAHSRPKYEQYF
CDR3 DNA: TGTGCCAGCTCACCACTGGCCCATTCCCGGCCTAAATACGAGCAGTACTTC

V gene: TRBV20-1
J gene: TRBJ1-5
clone size: .
D gene: .
CDR3 length: 13
CDR3 protein: CSARLAHNQPQHF
CDR3 DNA: TGCAGTGCTAGACTGGCACATAATCAGCCCCAGCATTTT

V gene: TRBV4-2
J gene: TRBJ1-2
clone size: .
D gene: .
CDR3 length: 15
CDR3 protein: CASSQEGTGNYGYTF
CDR3 DNA: TGTGCCAGCAGCCAAGAGGGGACTGGGAACTATGGCTACACCTTC

V gene: TRBV5-1
J gene: TRBJ1-2
clone size: .
D gene: TRBD1
CDR3 length: 16
CDR3 protein: CASSSQGQGRGYGYTF
CDR3 DNA: TGCGCCAGCAGCTCTCAGGGACAGGGGAGGGGCTATGGCTACACCTTC

V gene: TRBV12-3/TRBV12-4
J gene: TRBJ1-3
clone size: .
D gene: TRBD1
CDR3 length: 16
CDR3 protein: CASSTYRGLSGNTIYF
CDR3 DNA: TGTGCCAGCAGCACATACAGGGGACTCTCTGGAAACACCATATATTTT

V gene: TRBV5-6
J gene: TRBJ2-6
clone size: .
D gene: .
CDR3 length: 15
CDR3 protein: CASSLINSGANVLTF
CDR3 DNA: TGTGCCAGCAGCTTGATAAACTCTGGGGCCAACGTCCTGACTTTC

V gene: TRBV12-3/TRBV12-4
J gene: TRBJ1-1
clone size: few
D gene: .
CDR3 length: 13
CDR3 protein: CASRSLMNTEAFF
CDR3 DNA: TGTGCCAGCAGGTCTCTAATGAACACTGAAGCTTTCTTT

V gene: TRBV10-3
J gene: TRBJ2-2
clone size: .
D gene: .
CDR3 length: 16
CDR3 protein: CAISELLRQNTGELFF
CDR3 DNA: TGTGCCATCAGTGAGTTGCTGAGGCAAAACACCGGGGAGCTGTTTTTT

V gene: TRBV12-3/TRBV12-4
J gene: TRBJ2-7
clone size: few
D gene: .
CDR3 length: 13
CDR3 protein: CASSRSFPYEQYF
CDR3 DNA: TGTGCCAGCAGTAGAAGCTTTCCCTACGAGCAGTACTTC

V gene: TRBV18
J gene: TRBJ1-2
clone size: once
D gene: .
CDR3 length: 16
CDR3 protein: CASSPAEGRGSYGYTF
CDR3 DNA: TGTGCCAGCTCACCCGCGGAGGGAAGGGGCTCCTATGGCTACACCTTC

V gene: TRBV7-6
J gene: TRBJ2-7
clone size: .
D gene: .
CDR3 length: 14
CDR3 protein: CASSLRPQAYEQYF
CDR3 DNA: TGTGCCAGCAGCTTACGACCTCAGGCATACGAGCAGTACTTC

V gene: TRBV4-1
J gene: TRBJ1-5
clone size: .
D gene: .
CDR3 length: 15
CDR3 protein: CASSLLPSRREPQHF
CDR3 DNA: TGCGCCAGCAGCCTGTTGCCCTCACGCAGAGAGCCCCAGCATTTT

V gene: TRBV5-6
J gene: TRBJ2-3
clone size: .
D gene: TRBD2
CDR3 length: 14
CDR3 protein: CASSPAGGIDTQYF
CDR3 DNA: TGTGCCAGCAGCCCGGCGGGGGGAATCGATACGCAGTATTTT

V gene: TRBV7-2
J gene: TRBJ1-1
clone size: .
D gene: .
CDR3 length: 12
CDR3 protein: CASSLNRLNAFF
CDR3 DNA: TGTGCCAGCAGCTTAAACAGGCTCAACGCTTTCTTT

V gene: TRBV7-7
J gene: TRBJ2-1
clone size: once
D gene: .
CDR3 length: 16
CDR3 protein: CASSPNPPGSNNEQFF
CDR3 DNA: TGTGCCAGCAGCCCCAACCCTCCGGGGTCGAACAATGAGCAGTTCTTC

V gene: TRBV6-2/TRBV6-3
J gene: TRBJ2-5
clone size: .
D gene: .
CDR3 length: 11
CDR3 protein: CASAGGETQYF
CDR3 DNA: TGTGCCAGTGCAGGAGGAGAGACCCAGTACTTC